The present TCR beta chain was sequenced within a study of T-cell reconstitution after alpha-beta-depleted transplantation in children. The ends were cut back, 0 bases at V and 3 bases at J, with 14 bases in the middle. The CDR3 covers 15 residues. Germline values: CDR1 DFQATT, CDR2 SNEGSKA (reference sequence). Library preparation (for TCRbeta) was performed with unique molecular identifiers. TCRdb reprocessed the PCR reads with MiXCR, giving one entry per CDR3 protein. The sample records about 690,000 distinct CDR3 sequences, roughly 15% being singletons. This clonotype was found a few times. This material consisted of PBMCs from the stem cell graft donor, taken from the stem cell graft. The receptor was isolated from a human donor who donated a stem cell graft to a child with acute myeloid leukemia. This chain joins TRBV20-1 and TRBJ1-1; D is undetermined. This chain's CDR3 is CSARDRRVSYTEAFF. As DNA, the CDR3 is TGCAGTGCTAGAGATCGAAGGGTGTCGTACACTGAAGCTTTCTTT.